The 22 T cell receptor beta chains reported below all come from one sample, sequenced in a study of blood T cells in healthy people across ages. A second PCR of 7 to 11 cycles used a sample-barcoded 5' primer and a J-beta primer mix. Each CDR3 protein is one row after TCRdb ran MiXCR on the 5' RACE reads. The sample contains about 830,000 distinct CDR3 sequences, 55% to 65% of which appear only once. Sequencing was done on a sample of blood. The origin of the receptors is a man aged 30 to 39 in good health.

The chain has TRBV25-1 and TRBJ2-4; the match to TRBD2 covers 9 bases. TRBJ2-5 explains the end of the DNA better; the J call may be wrong. Germline CDR1 is MGHDK and CDR2 is SYGVNS. This CDR3 comprises 15 residues. This CDR3 reads CASSPRGGAWETQYF. In DNA, the CDR3 is TGTGCCAGCAGTCCTCGCGGGGGGGCTTGGGAGACCCAGTACTTC.

This clonotype was found many times. This rearrangement joins TRBV28 to TRBJ1-6; possible D gene TRBD1, 6 bases. The CDR3 length is 15 residues. CDR1 and CDR2 (germline): MDHEN, SYDVKM. The V end was cut by 2 bases, the J end by 6 bases, with 11 bases between. The CDR3 coding sequence is TGTGCCAGCAGTTTACCCGGACAGCCTAATTCACCCCTCCACTTT. It specifies CASSLPGQPNSPLHF.

V is TRBV7-2 and J is TRBJ1-2, with 9 bases aligning to TRBD1. The V gene end was trimmed by 6 bases and the J gene end by 1 base; junction bases not matched to a gene: 9. In germline, CDR1 is SGHTA, CDR2 FQGNSA. The CDR3 sequence is 16 residues long. DNA of the CDR3: TGTGCCAGCAGGGAACGTCCGGGACAGGGTAACTATGGCTACACCTTC. Translating gives CASRERPGQGNYGYTF.

This chain joins TRBV4-2 and TRBJ2-1, with D maybe TRBD2 (5 bases). The CDR3 consists of 15 residues. Germline V lookup: CDR1 LGHNA, CDR2 YNFKEQ. V lost 0 bases, J lost 6 bases, and 12 bases lay in between. The CDR3 DNA reads as TGTGCCAGCAGCCAAGATAACTTGGCGGGCAATGAGCAGTTCTTC. It is translated as CASSQDNLAGNEQFF.

The rearrangement uses TRBV28 and TRBJ1-5; the D gene is possibly TRBD1 (6 bases). This CDR3 is built from 15 residues. CDR1 is MDHEN, CDR2 SYDVKM, per germline. The V end lost 3 bases, the J end lost 4 bases, and 13 bases lay between the germline ends. The CDR3 bases are TGTGCCAGCAGTTTGTCCCGGCAGGGGAATCAGCCCCAGCATTTT. Protein product: CASSLSRQGNQPQHF.

The J gene is TRBJ2-5, the V gene TRBV12-3 or TRBV12-4, with D possibly called TRBD1 or TRBD2 (5 bases each). This CDR3 is built from 14 residues. Trimming removed 5 bases at V and 1 base at J, with 11 bases between. This CDR3 reads CASSQLGVQETQYF. As DNA, the CDR3 is TGTGCCAGCAGTCAGCTGGGGGTCCAAGAGACCCAGTACTTC.

The CDR3 DNA follows: TGCGCCAGCAGCGTAGTCCCAGAGCCCTCTTCCTACAATGAGCAGTTCTTC. Its translation is CASSVVPEPSSYNEQFF. This chain connects TRBV5-1 to TRBJ2-1; no clear D gene. The germline V gene encodes CDR1 SGHRS and CDR2 YFSETQ. The germline V and J ends were trimmed by 4 bases and 1 base, with 18 bases remaining between them. CDR3 length: 17 residues.

This chain connects TRBV27 to TRBJ1-2; no clear D. CDR1 and CDR2 from the germline V gene are MNHEY and SMNVEV (reference sequence). Trimming cost V 3 bases and J 7 bases, with 18 bases left between them. The CDR3 length is 15 residues. The DNA for the CDR3 is TGTGCCAGCAGTTTTGCGGACGCACAATCGGGTGGCTACACCTTC. Translated, it gives CASSFADAQSGGYTF.

To note about this clonotype: Mismatch with germline at one junction end may stem from a read error. This chain joins TRBV28 and TRBJ2-1; D call uncertain. Germline CDR1 MDHEN, CDR2 SYDVKM. CDR3 size: 15 residues. The CDR3 sequence: CVSRRAQISYNEQFF. The CDR3 nucleotides read TGTGTCAGCAGGAGAGCACAGATATCCTACAATGAGCAGTTCTTC. Full variable domain (missing parts from reference TRBV28 and TRBJ2-1): DVKVTQSSRYLVKRTGEKVFLECVQDMDHENMFWYRQDPGLGLRLIYFSYDVKMKEKGDIPEGYSVSREKKERFSLILESASTNQTSMYLCVSRRAQISYNEQFFGPGTRLTVL.

The V gene is TRBV2, the J gene TRBJ2-3, with 7 nucleotides matching TRBD1. The CDR3 runs to 14 residues. Trimming at V came to 10 bases and at J to 0 bases, leaving 7 bases not matched to a gene. Per the germline V gene, CDR1 is SNHLY and CDR2 is FYNNEI. The CDR3 DNA reads TGTGCCACCACTAGGGACAGTAGCACAGATACGCAGTATTTT. It yields the protein CATTRDSSTDTQYF.

The genes are TRBV6-5 and TRBJ2-5; 9 positions agree with TRBD2. Germline CDR1 MNHEY, CDR2 SVGAGI. CDR3 length equals 15 residues. V lost 2 bases and J lost 11; bases outside the gene matches: 12. The CDR3 DNA reads TGTGCCAGCAGTTACGGGGCTAGCGGGAACAATGAGCAGTACTTC. Translated: CASSYGASGNNEQYF.

This clonotype was seen a single time. At one end, the junction sequence differs from germline, possibly due to a read error. The genes are TRBV7-2 and TRBJ2-7, with TRBD2 as a possible D gene (6 bases). This CDR3 has 15 residues. The germline gives CDR1 SGHTA, CDR2 FQGNSA. The CDR3 coding sequence is TGTGCTAGCAGCTTAACCGGGGGTTACTCCTACGAGCAGTACTTC. Its protein is CASSLTGGYSYEQYF. The whole variable domain, remainder taken from reference TRBV7-2 and TRBJ2-7, is GAGVSQSPSNKVTEKGKDVELRCDPISGHTALYWYRQSLGQGLEFLIYFQGNSAPDKSGLPSDRFSAERTGGSVSTLTIQRTQQEDSAVYLCASSLTGGYSYEQYFGPGTRLTVT.

This chain connects TRBV12-3 or TRBV12-4 to TRBJ2-5, with 7 nucleotides matching TRBD2. The J call may be mistaken, given a closer DNA end match to TRBJ2-7. The CDR3 runs to 13 residues. The CDR3 DNA sequence: TGTGCCAGCAGTCCCGGACTAGTTTTCGAGCAGTACTTC. Protein sequence: CASSPGLVFEQYF.

The table lists this clonotype with a count of one. A read error may produce the germline difference seen at one junction end. J is TRBJ1-2 and V is TRBV20-1; D possibly corresponds to TRBD1 (5 bases). Germline loops: CDR1 DFQATT, CDR2 SNEGSKA (reference sequence). The length of the CDR3 is 15 residues. CDR3 DNA sequence: TGCAGTGCACCCCCAGTGGGGCTAGCTAACGATGGCTACACCTTC. It translates to CSAPPVGLANDGYTF.

V gene TRBV6-5 combines with J gene TRBJ2-3; 7 nucleotides align to TRBD2. This CDR3 region has 20 residues. Germline V gives CDR1 MNHEY, CDR2 SVGAGI. J was trimmed by 0 bases and V by 4 bases; bases with no gene match: 19. CDR3 region: CASSSNYPLGGGSSTDTQYF. The CDR3 DNA is TGTGCCAGCAGTTCCAACTACCCCCTTGGCGGGGGATCTAGCACAGATACGCAGTATTTT.

This sequence joins TRBV15 and TRBJ1-1; tentative D call: TRBD1 (5 bases). There are 13 residues in the CDR3. Germline V gives CDR1 LNHNV, CDR2 YYDKDF (reference sequence). V dropped 1 base and J dropped 5 bases, with 8 bases sitting between them. The CDR3 sequence is CATSRAGGTEAFF. CDR3 sequence (DNA): TGTGCCACCAGCAGAGCTGGGGGGACTGAAGCTTTCTTT.

The chain has TRBV7-2 and TRBJ2-1; D is unclear. V lost 5 bases and J lost 8, with 13 bases in between. Germline CDR1 SGHTA, CDR2 FQGNSA. CDR3 size: 13 residues. CDR3 DNA: TGTGCCAGCAGCCAAAGGACGGTAGATGAGCAGTTCTTC. Amino acid sequence: CASSQRTVDEQFF.

This chain uses TRBV5-1 with TRBJ2-7; possibly TRBD2 for D (6 bases). CDR1 is SGHRS and CDR2 is YFSETQ in the germline V gene. With 4 bases removed from V and 0 bases from J, the gap between germline ends came to 14 bases. The CDR3 has 15 residues. The CDR3 is CASSPAPGSSYEQYF. The CDR3 region has the DNA TGCGCCAGCAGCCCGGCGCCCGGGAGCTCCTACGAGCAGTACTTC.

The V gene is TRBV6-2 or TRBV6-3, the J gene TRBJ1-5; D gene unclear. The ends were cut back, 2 bases at V and 3 bases at J, with 8 bases in the middle. The CDR3 extends over 14 amino acids. Germline CDR1 reads MNHEY; CDR2 reads SVGEGT. The CDR3 nucleotides are TGTGCCAGCAGTTACAGCCCCCACAATCAGCCCCAGCATTTT. Its translation is CASSYSPHNQPQHF.

V gene TRBV5-1 combines with J gene TRBJ1-1, with D unclear. Germline lookup yields CDR1 SGHRS and CDR2 YFSETQ. The CDR3 contains 13 residues. V gave up 4 bases and J gave up 6 bases, with 13 bases separating them. In DNA, the CDR3 is TGCGCCAGCAGCACGGGCCGCGCGGCTGAAGCTTTCTTT. Protein sequence: CASSTGRAAEAFF.

In its sample, this clonotype was seen once. The rearrangement joins TRBV12-3 or TRBV12-4 to TRBJ2-3, with 8 positions matching TRBD2. The CDR3 consists of 16 residues. Germline trimming cut 7 bases from V and 1 base from J; bases unmatched to any gene: 10. The DNA of the CDR3 is TGTGCCAGCACTCCATCGGGGGGGTGGGGCACAGATACGCAGTATTTT. As protein: CASTPSGGWGTDTQYF.

This chain uses TRBV9 with TRBJ2-7; perhaps TRBD2 as D (5 bases). The CDR3 contains 14 residues. V was pared by 0 bases and J by 5 bases, with 12 bases between. CDR1 is SGDLS, CDR2 YYNGEE, per germline. CDR3 nucleotides: TGTGCCAGCAGCGTAGCTAGCATTAACGACGAGCAGTACTTC. Translation gives CASSVASINDEQYF.